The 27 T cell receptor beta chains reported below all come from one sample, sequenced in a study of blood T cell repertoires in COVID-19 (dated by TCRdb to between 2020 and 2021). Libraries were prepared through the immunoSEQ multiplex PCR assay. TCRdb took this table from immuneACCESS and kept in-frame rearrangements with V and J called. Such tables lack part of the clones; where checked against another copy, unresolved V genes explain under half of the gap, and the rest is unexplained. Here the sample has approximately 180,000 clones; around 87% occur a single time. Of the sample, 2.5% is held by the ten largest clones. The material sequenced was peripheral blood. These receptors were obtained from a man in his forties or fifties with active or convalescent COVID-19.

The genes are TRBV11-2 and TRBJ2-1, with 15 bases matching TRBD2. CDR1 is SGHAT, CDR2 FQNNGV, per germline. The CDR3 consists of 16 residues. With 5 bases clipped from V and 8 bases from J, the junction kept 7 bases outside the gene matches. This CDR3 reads CASSPRTSGGVYEQFF. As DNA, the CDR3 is TGTGCCAGCAGCCCCCGGACTAGCGGGGGGGTTTATGAGCAGTTCTTC.

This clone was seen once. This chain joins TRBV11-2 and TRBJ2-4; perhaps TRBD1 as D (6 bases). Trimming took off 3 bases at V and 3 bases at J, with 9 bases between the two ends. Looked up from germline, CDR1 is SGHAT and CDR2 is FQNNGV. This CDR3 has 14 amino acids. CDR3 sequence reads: CASSFARGKNIQYF. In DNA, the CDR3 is TGTGCCAGCAGCTTTGCCAGGGGCAAAAACATTCAGTACTTC.

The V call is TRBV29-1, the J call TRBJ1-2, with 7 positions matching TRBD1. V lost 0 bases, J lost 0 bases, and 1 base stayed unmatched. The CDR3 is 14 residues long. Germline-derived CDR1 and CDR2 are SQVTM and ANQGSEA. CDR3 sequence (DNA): TGCAGCGTTGAAGACACAGGGGCTAACTATGGCTACACCTTC. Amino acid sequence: CSVEDTGANYGYTF.

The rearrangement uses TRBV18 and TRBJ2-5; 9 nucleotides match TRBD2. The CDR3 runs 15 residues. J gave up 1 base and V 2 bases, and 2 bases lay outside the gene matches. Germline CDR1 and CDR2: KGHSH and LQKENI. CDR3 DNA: TGTGCCAGCTCACCAGCGGGGGGGCCCCAAGAGACCCAGTACTTC. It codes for CASSPAGGPQETQYF.

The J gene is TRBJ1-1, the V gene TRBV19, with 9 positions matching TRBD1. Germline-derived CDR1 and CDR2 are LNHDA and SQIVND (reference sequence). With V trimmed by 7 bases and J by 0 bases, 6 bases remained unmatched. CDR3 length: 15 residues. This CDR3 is CASKSRDRVNTEAFF. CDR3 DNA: TGTGCCAGTAAATCAAGGGACAGGGTGAACACTGAAGCTTTCTTT.

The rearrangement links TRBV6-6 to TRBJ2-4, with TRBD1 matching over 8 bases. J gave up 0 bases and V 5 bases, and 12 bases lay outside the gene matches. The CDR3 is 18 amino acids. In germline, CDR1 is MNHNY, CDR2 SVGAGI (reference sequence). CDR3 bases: TGTGCCAGCAGTCCCGACCGACAGGGGAAGCTAGCCAAAAACATTCAGTACTTC. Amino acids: CASSPDRQGKLAKNIQYF.

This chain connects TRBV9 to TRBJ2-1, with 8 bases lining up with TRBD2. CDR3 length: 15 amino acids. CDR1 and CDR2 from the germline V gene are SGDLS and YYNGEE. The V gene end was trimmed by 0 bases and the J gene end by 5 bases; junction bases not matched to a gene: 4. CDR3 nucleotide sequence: TGTGCCAGCAGCGTAGACAGCGGGGGCAACAATGAGCAGTTCTTC. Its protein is CASSVDSGGNNEQFF.

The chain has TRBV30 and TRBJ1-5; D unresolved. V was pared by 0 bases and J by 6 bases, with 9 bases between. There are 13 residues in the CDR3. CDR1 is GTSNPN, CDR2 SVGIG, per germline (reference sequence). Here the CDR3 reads CAWSVRSGQPQHF. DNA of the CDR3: TGTGCCTGGAGTGTGAGAAGTGGTCAGCCCCAGCATTTT.

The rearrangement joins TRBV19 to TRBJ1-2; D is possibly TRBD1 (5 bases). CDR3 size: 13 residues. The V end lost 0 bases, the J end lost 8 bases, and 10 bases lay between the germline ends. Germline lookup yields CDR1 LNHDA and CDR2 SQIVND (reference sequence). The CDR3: CASSIEGVAGYTF. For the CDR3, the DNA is TGTGCCAGTAGTATAGAAGGGGTCGCCGGCTACACCTTC.

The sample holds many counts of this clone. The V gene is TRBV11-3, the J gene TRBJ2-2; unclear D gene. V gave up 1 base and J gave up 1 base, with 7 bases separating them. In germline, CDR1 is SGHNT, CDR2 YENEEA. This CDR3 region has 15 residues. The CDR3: CASSLGSGNTGELFF. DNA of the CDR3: TGTGCCAGCAGCTTAGGTTCAGGGAACACCGGGGAGCTGTTTTTT.

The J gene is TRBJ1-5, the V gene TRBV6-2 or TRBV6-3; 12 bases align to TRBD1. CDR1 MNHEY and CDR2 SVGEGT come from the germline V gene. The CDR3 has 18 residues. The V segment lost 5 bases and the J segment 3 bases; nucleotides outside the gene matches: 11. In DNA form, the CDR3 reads TGTGCCAGCAGTACTTTGGGGACAGGGGGCGCGTACAATCAGCCCCAGCATTTT. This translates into CASSTLGTGGAYNQPQHF.

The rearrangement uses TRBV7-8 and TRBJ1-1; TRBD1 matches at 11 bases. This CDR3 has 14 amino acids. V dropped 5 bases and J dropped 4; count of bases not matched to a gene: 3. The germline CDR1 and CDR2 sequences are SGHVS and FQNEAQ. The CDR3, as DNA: TGTGCCAGCAGCCCCGGGACAGGGGGCACTGAAGCTTTCTTT. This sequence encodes CASSPGTGGTEAFF.

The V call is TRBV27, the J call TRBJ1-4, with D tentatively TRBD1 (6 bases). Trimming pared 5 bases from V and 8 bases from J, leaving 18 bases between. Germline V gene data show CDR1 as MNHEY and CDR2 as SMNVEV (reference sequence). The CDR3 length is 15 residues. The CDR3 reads CASSRIRGAGEKLFF. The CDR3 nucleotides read TGTGCCAGCAGTAGGATCAGGGGCGCAGGGGAAAAACTGTTTTTT.

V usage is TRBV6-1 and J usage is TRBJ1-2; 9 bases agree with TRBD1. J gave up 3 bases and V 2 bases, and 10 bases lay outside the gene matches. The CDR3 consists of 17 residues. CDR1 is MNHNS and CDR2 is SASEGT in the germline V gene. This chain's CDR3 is CASSERPGTGSDYGYTF. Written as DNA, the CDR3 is TGTGCCAGCAGTGAACGTCCCGGGACAGGGTCGGACTATGGCTACACCTTC.

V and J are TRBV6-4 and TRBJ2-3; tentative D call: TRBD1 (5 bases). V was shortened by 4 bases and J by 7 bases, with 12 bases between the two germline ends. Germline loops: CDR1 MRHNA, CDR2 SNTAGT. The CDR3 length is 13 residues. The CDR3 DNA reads TGTGCCAGCAGTGTAGGGGCCGGGTATACGCAGTATTTT. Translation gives CASSVGAGYTQYF.

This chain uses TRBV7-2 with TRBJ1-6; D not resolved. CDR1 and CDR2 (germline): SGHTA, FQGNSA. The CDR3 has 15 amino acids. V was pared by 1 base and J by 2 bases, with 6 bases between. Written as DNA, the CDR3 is TGTGCCAGCAGCTTAGGCCAGACCTATAATTCACCCCTCCACTTT. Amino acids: CASSLGQTYNSPLHF.

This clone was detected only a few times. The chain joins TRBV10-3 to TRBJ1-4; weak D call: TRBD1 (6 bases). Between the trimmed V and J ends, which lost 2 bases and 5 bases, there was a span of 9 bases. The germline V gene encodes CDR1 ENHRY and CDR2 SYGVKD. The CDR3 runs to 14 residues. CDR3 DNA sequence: TGTGCCATCAGTGAGCCAGGGACAAATGAAAAACTGTTTTTT. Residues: CAISEPGTNEKLFF.

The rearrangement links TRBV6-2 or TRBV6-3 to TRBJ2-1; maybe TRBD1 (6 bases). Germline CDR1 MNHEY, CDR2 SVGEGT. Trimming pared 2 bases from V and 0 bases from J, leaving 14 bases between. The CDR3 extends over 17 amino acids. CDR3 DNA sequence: TGTGCCAGCAGTTACAACCTTGGACAGCACTCCTACAATGAGCAGTTCTTC. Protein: CASSYNLGQHSYNEQFF.

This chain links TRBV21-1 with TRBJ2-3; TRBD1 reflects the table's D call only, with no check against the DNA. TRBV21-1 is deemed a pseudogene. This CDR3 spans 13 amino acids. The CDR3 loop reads CASSKTVSDTQYF. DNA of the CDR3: TGTGCCAGCAGCAAAACAGTCTCAGATACGCAGTATTTT.

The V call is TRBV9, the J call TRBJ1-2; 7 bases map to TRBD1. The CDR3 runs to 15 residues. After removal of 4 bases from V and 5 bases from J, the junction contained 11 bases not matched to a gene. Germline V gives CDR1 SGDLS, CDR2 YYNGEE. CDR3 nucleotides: TGTGCCAGCAGCCCTACTACAGGGGATGGTTATGGCTACACCTTC. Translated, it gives CASSPTTGDGYGYTF.

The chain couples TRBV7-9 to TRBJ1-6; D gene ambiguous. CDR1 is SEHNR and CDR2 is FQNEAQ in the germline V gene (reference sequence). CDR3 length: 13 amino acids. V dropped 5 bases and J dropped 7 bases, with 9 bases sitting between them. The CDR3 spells CASSPDGNSPLHF. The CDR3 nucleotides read TGTGCCAGCAGCCCAGACGGGAATTCACCCCTCCACTTT. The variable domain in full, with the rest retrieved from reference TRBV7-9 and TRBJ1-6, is DTGVSQNPRHKITKRGQNVTFRCDPISEHNRLYWYRQTLGQGPEFLTYFQNEAQLEKSRLLSDRFSAERPKGSFSTLEIQRTEQGDSAMYLCASSPDGNSPLHFGNGTRLTVT.

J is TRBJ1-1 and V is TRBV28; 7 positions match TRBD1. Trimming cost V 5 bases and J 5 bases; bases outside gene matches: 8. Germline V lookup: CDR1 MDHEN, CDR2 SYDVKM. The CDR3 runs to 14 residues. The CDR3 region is CASSTGAGRTEAFF. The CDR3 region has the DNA TGTGCCAGCAGTACAGGGGCGGGTCGTACTGAAGCTTTCTTT.

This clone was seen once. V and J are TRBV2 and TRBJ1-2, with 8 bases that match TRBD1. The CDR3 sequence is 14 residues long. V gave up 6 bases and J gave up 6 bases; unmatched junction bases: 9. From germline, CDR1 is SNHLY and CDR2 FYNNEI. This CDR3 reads CASRTGTGFHGYTF. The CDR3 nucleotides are TGTGCCAGCAGGACCGGGACAGGATTTCATGGCTACACCTTC.

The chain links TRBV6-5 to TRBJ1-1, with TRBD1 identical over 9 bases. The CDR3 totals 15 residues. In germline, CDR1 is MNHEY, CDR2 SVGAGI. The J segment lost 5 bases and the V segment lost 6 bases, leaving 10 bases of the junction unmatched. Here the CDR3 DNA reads TGTGCCAGCAGGGGACAACAGGGGGCGGGGACTGAAGCTTTCTTT. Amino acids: CASRGQQGAGTEAFF.

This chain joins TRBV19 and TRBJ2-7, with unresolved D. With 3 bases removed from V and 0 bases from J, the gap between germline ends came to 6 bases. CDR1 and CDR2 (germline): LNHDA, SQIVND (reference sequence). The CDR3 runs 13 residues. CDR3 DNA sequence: TGTGCCAGTAGTATTGGCAACTCCTACGAGCAGTACTTC. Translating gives CASSIGNSYEQYF. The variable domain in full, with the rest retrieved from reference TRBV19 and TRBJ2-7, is DGGITQSPKYLFRKEGQNVTLSCEQNLNHDAMYWYRQDPGQGLRLIYYSQIVNDFQKGDIAEGYSVSREKKESFPLTVTSAQKNPTAFYLCASSIGNSYEQYFGPGTRLTVT.

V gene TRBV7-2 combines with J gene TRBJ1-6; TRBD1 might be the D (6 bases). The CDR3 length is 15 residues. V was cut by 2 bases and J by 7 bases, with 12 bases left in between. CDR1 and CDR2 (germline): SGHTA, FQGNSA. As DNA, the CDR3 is TGTGCCAGCAGCTTAAGACGGCAGGGGAATTCACCCCTCCACTTT. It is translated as CASSLRRQGNSPLHF.

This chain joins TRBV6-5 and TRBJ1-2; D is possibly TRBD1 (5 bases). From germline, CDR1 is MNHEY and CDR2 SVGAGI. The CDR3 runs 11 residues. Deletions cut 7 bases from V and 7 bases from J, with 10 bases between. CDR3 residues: CASNSGSGYTF. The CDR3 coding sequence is TGTGCCAGCAATTCAGGGTCTGGCTACACCTTC.